This record concerns one TCR beta chain sequence. Its antigen is unidentified. This record belongs to a study of identical twins. Points from the study as a whole: Fewer insertions were carried by abundant cord blood beta clonotypes, but none was seen in memory repertoires. Twins showed weaker excess sharing in their beta out-of-frame sequences.

With no exceptions, donors were healthy Caucasians. V shed 4 bases and J shed 4 bases, with 10 bases lying between them. The CDR3 totals 13 residues. Germline V gene data show CDR1 as MRHNA and CDR2 as SNTAGT. TCRdb analysed the 5' RACE reads with MiXCR anew, one entry per CDR3 protein. The sample lists 510,000 or so distinct CDR3 sequences, over 12% occurring once. This same sample was also part of a study on yellow fever vaccine responses in identical twins. Per that study: Twins' vaccine T cell responses were reported to seem partly convergent and partly personalized.

The specimen sequenced was CD4+ T cells sorted from blood. The V gene is TRBV6-4, the J gene TRBJ1-1; the D is unclear. The receptor was isolated from a woman between 18 and 30 years old in good health. The CDR3, as DNA: TGTGCCAGCAGTGCCCAACTTAGCACTGAAGCTTTCTTT. Encoded protein: CASSAQLSTEAFF.